This is a list of T cell receptor beta chains from one sample in a study of blood T cell repertoires in COVID-19. Clones were sequenced by immunoSEQ multiplex PCR, and TCRdb holds only the in-frame ones, with some missing. The sample contains 95,000 to 150,000 clones, over 75% of which appear only once. Material: peripheral blood. Receptor source: a man between 60 and 75 years old with active or convalescent COVID-19. CDR3s include the opening cysteine and the closing phenylalanine or tryptophan.

j_call: TRBJ2-1
v_call: TRBV24-1
cdr3_aa: CATSEQGRANEQFF

j_call: TRBJ2-1
v_call: TRBV19
cdr3_aa: CASTGTYNEQFF

j_call: TRBJ1-1
v_call: TRBV10-3
cdr3_aa: CAIGGLMNTEAFF

j_call: TRBJ2-7
v_call: TRBV7-7
cdr3_aa: CASSPGTGSYEQYF

j_call: TRBJ1-4
v_call: TRBV16
cdr3_aa: CASSQIGQANEKLFF

j_call: TRBJ2-7
v_call: TRBV5-1
cdr3_aa: CASSFQGQGNEQYF

j_call: TRBJ1-1
v_call: TRBV18
cdr3_aa: CASSEQVNTEAFF

j_call: TRBJ2-7
v_call: TRBV25-1
cdr3_aa: CASSGQGGRYEQYF

j_call: TRBJ1-1
v_call: TRBV28
cdr3_aa: CASSFWDSSGTEAFF

j_call: TRBJ1-3
v_call: TRBV28
cdr3_aa: CASSFTLVQSGNTIYF

j_call: TRBJ1-6
v_call: TRBV10-2
cdr3_aa: CASSAGRDRGRSYNSPLHF

j_call: TRBJ1-4
v_call: TRBV6-5
cdr3_aa: CASSYLNEKLFF

j_call: TRBJ2-7
v_call: TRBV5-6
cdr3_aa: CASSPQGRISYEQYF

j_call: TRBJ2-7
v_call: TRBV2
cdr3_aa: CASSANTGGANYEQYF

j_call: TRBJ2-7
v_call: TRBV7-9
cdr3_aa: CASSSTGGEYEQYF